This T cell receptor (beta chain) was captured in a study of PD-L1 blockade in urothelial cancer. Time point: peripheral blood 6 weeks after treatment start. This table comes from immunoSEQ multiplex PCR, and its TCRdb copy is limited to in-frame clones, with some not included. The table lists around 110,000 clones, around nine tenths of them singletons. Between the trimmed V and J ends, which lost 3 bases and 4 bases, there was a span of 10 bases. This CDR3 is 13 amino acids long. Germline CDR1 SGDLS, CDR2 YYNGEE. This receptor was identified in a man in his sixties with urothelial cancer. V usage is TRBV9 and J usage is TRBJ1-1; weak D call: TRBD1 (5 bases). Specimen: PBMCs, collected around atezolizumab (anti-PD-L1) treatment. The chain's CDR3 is CASSGGGTTEAFF. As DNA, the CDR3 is TGTGCCAGCAGCGGGGGGGGGACCACTGAAGCTTTCTTT.